These 20 T cell receptor beta chains were sequenced from one sample in a study of blood T cells in healthy people across ages. Then a second PCR, running about 6 to 12 cycles, was carried out with a sample-barcoded 5' primer and a J-beta primer mix. TCRdb reprocessed the 5' RACE reads via MiXCR and lists one record per CDR3 protein. This sample has 800,000 to 950,000 distinct CDR3 sequences, with roughly 29% found just once. The same specimen was also included in a second study, on T cells of mothers and their children.

Sequenced: blood. Receptors were obtained from a woman aged 40 to 49 in good health.

In its sample, this clonotype was seen once. One base away lies a much larger clone, so this may be a sequencing read error. The DNA of the CDR3 is TGTGCCAGCAGGCGTGACGGGGGAGCCTATGAGCAGTTCTTC. It is translated as CASRRDGGAYEQFF. The chain uses TRBV12-3 or TRBV12-4 and TRBJ2-1; D is possibly TRBD2 (6 bases). The V gene lost 6 bases and the J gene lost 8 bases, with 17 bases spanning the gap. The CDR3 runs 14 residues.

About this clonotype: This may be a read error: a much more frequent sequence differs by one nucleotide. V usage is TRBV4-2 and J usage is TRBJ2-7; the D gene is possibly TRBD2 (5 bases). The CDR3 contains 15 residues. Per the germline V gene, CDR1 is LGHNA and CDR2 is YNFKEQ. CDR3 sequence (DNA): TGTGCCAACAGCCAAGACTGGCTAGCTAGTTACGAGCAGTACTTC. It specifies CANSQDWLASYEQYF.

This clonotype occurred a few times. The V gene is TRBV7-3, the J gene TRBJ2-3; possibly TRBD1 for D (5 bases). CDR3 length: 16 amino acids. Germline V lookup: CDR1 SGHTA, CDR2 FQGTGA. The ends were cut back, 1 base at V and 6 bases at J, with 17 bases in the middle. CDR3 loop: CASSLNPPTHRDTQYF. The CDR3 DNA follows: TGTGCCAGCAGCTTAAACCCCCCCACACACAGGGATACGCAGTATTTT.

This clonotype was picked up many times. V is TRBV7-2 and J is TRBJ1-2, with no clear D. The CDR3 spans 13 residues. Germline CDR1 is SGHTA and CDR2 is FQGNSA. Trimming stripped 2 bases from V and 5 bases from J, with 9 bases between. CDR3 DNA sequence: TGTGCCAGCAGCTTACAAACAGTTTATGGCTACACCTTC. This encodes CASSLQTVYGYTF. The full variable domain, with the rest looked up from reference TRBV7-2 and TRBJ1-2, is GAGVSQSPSNKVTEKGKDVELRCDPISGHTALYWYRQSLGQGLEFLIYFQGNSAPDKSGLPSDRFSAERTGGSVSTLTIQRTQQEDSAVYLCASSLQTVYGYTFGSGTRLTVV.

This clonotype was counted many times. This chain links TRBV7-2 with TRBJ2-5; a weak D match, TRBD1 (6 bases). The CDR3 runs 15 residues. The ends were cut back, 8 bases at V and 2 bases at J, with 18 bases in the middle. Germline V CDR1 and CDR2: SGHTA, FQGNSA. CDR3 in DNA: TGTGCCAGCCAACTACAGCAGGGGCCTCAAGAGACCCAGTACTTC. Residues: CASQLQQGPQETQYF.

CDR3 loop: CASSLPGQQDTQYF. The CDR3 DNA sequence: TGCGCCAGCAGCTTACCGGGTCAGCAAGATACGCAGTATTTT. This chain uses TRBV5-1 with TRBJ2-3; D gene ambiguous. CDR3 size: 14 residues. Germline V gene sequence: CDR1 SGHRS, CDR2 YFSETQ. V lost 2 bases and J lost 5, with 12 bases in between.

This clonotype has a count of ten or more. This chain connects TRBV7-8 to TRBJ2-1; D is possibly TRBD1 (6 bases). Looked up from germline, CDR1 is SGHVS and CDR2 is FQNEAQ. V was clipped by 2 bases and J by 0 bases, with 14 bases between them. The CDR3 extends over 17 amino acids. The CDR3 coding sequence is TGTGCCAGCAGCTTAATAGGGGACATGAGCTCCTACAATGAGCAGTTCTTC. Translation: CASSLIGDMSSYNEQFF.

The chain has TRBV7-6 and TRBJ2-3; maybe TRBD2 (5 bases). The CDR3 loop spans 13 amino acids. The V gene's germline CDR1 is SGHVS and CDR2 FNYEAQ. V was trimmed by 3 bases and J by 4 bases, leaving 8 bases between them. The CDR3 is CASSFNGADTQYF. Here the CDR3 DNA reads TGTGCCAGCAGCTTCAACGGGGCAGATACGCAGTATTTT.

The chain carries TRBV25-1 and TRBJ2-1; the D gene is possibly TRBD2 (6 bases). Germline-derived CDR1 and CDR2 are MGHDK and SYGVNS. The CDR3 is 15 amino acids. V was cut by 1 base and J by 0 bases, with 7 bases left in between. The CDR3: CASSEWGGSYNEQFF. The DNA of the CDR3 is TGTGCCAGCAGTGAATGGGGAGGCTCCTACAATGAGCAGTTCTTC.

A few counts support this clonotype. The rearrangement uses TRBV7-9 and TRBJ2-6, with 8 bases that match TRBD2. V lost 4 bases to trimming and J lost 4 bases; unmatched junction nucleotides: 12. Per the germline V gene, CDR1 is SEHNR and CDR2 is FQNEAQ (reference sequence). This CDR3 is 18 amino acids long. CDR3 sequence (DNA): TGTGCCAGCAGCTCACCACCGGGGGGGGCGCAAGGGGCCAACGTCCTGACTTTC. This gives the protein CASSSPPGGAQGANVLTF. The entire variable domain, with the rest obtained from reference TRBV7-9 and TRBJ2-6, is as follows: DTGVSQNPRHKITKRGQNVTFRCDPISEHNRLYWYRQTLGQGPEFLTYFQNEAQLEKSRLLSDRFSAERPKGSFSTLEIQRTEQGDSAMYLCASSSPPGGAQGANVLTFGAGSRLTVL.

Many counts were recorded for this clonotype. The rearrangement links TRBV5-1 to TRBJ2-7; 10 bases are a match to TRBD1. The V segment lost 0 bases and the J segment 4 bases; nucleotides outside the gene matches: 4. Germline assignment: CDR1 SGHRS and CDR2 YFSETQ. The CDR3 is 15 amino acids. The CDR3 protein is CASSLVDRGPYEQYF. In DNA form, the CDR3 reads TGCGCCAGCAGCTTGGTCGACAGGGGGCCATACGAGCAGTACTTC. The complete variable domain, with remaining parts taken from reference TRBV5-1 and TRBJ2-7, reads KAGVTQTPRYLIKTRGQQVTLSCSPISGHRSVSWYQQTPGQGLQFLFEYFSETQRNKGNFPGRFSGRQFSNSRSEMNVSTLELGDSALYLCASSLVDRGPYEQYFGPGTRLTVT.

V usage is TRBV15 and J usage is TRBJ2-1, with 8 bases fitting TRBD2. V lost 4 bases and J lost 7; bases outside the gene matches: 9. Germline CDR1 LNHNV, CDR2 YYDKDF (reference sequence). This CDR3 has 15 amino acids. In DNA, the CDR3 is TGTGCCACCAGCAACTCCGGGGGGGCCCTGAATGAGCAGTTCTTC. This encodes CATSNSGGALNEQFF.

The chain carries TRBV20-1 and TRBJ2-1, with a weak D call TRBD2 (7 bases). The J call could be wrong; TRBJ2-7 is a better fit for the DNA end. Germline V gene data show CDR1 as DFQATT and CDR2 as SNEGSKA (reference sequence). The CDR3 contains 14 residues. The CDR3 loop reads CSAREAGAYNEQYF. The CDR3 DNA reads as TGCAGTGCTAGAGAGGCGGGGGCCTACAATGAGCAGTACTTC.

The chain is built from TRBV28 and TRBJ2-2, with D unresolved. Trimming took off 5 bases at V and 2 bases at J, with 12 bases between the two ends. The germline gives CDR1 MDHEN, CDR2 SYDVKM. This CDR3 comprises 15 residues. Here the CDR3 DNA reads TGTGCCAGCAGTCGAGGACGGTCTAACACCGGGGAGCTGTTTTTT. Protein: CASSRGRSNTGELFF.

This clonotype was seen many times. This chain joins TRBV10-3 and TRBJ1-1; D unclear. CDR1 and CDR2 (germline): ENHRY, SYGVKD. CDR3 length equals 12 residues. V lost 5 bases to trimming and J lost 4 bases, with 8 bases between them. CDR3 DNA sequence: TGTGCCATCAGTTGGGGAGGCACTGAAGCTTTCTTT. Protein sequence: CAISWGGTEAFF.

This clonotype came up a few times. The chain carries TRBV5-1 and TRBJ1-1; maybe TRBD1 (6 bases). V lost 3 bases and J lost 2, with 14 bases in between. CDR1 and CDR2 (germline): SGHRS, YFSETQ. This CDR3 is built from 15 residues. The CDR3 nucleotides are TGCGCCAGCAGCTCTTCCGGGACAACTAACACTGAAGCTTTCTTT. This codes for CASSSSGTTNTEAFF.

At least ten counts were recorded for this clonotype. The chain joins TRBV20-1 to TRBJ2-2; D is unresolved. The CDR3 totals 11 residues. Germline lookup yields CDR1 DFQATT and CDR2 SNEGSKA (reference sequence). Between the trimmed V and J ends, which lost 3 bases and 13 bases, there was a span of 12 bases. CDR3: CSARDGLGLFF. CDR3 bases: TGCAGTGCTAGGGATGGGTTGGGGCTGTTTTTT.

This clonotype has a count of ten or more. Germline and junction disagree at one end, which may indicate a read error. J is TRBJ2-7 and V is TRBV7-7; D remains ambiguous. This CDR3 contains 13 residues. From germline, CDR1 is SSHAT and CDR2 FNYEAQ (reference sequence). The DNA for the CDR3 is TGTGCTAGCAGCTTAGATGTCAGTCAGCAGCAGTACTTC. Amino acids: CASSLDVSQQQYF. The whole variable domain, filled in from reference TRBV7-7 and TRBJ2-7, reads GAGVSQSPRYKVTKRGQDVTLRCDPISSHATLYWYQQALGQGPEFLTYFNYEAQPDKSGLPSDRFSAERPEGSISTLTIQRTEQRDSAMYRCASSLDVSQQQYFGPGTRLTVT.

This sequence joins TRBV7-2 and TRBJ2-1; maybe TRBD1 (6 bases). The germline gives CDR1 SGHTA, CDR2 FQGNSA. The CDR3 consists of 15 residues. Trimming pared 4 bases from V and 3 bases from J, leaving 13 bases between. CDR3 sequence (DNA): TGTGCCAGCAGCTATTCCCGGGACAACTACAATGAGCAGTTCTTC. This sequence encodes CASSYSRDNYNEQFF.

For this clonotype: Given a much more abundant clone one base away, this may be a read error. The gene calls are TRBV29-1 and TRBJ2-3; no definite D call. The CDR3 is made up of 12 amino acids. Germline V CDR1 and CDR2: SQVTM, ANQGSEA. V lost 8 bases and J 0 bases, leaving 9 bases between the germline ends. CDR3 coding DNA: TGCAGCATCGCTGACAGCACAGATACGCAGTATTTT. Translated, it gives CSIADSTDTQYF.